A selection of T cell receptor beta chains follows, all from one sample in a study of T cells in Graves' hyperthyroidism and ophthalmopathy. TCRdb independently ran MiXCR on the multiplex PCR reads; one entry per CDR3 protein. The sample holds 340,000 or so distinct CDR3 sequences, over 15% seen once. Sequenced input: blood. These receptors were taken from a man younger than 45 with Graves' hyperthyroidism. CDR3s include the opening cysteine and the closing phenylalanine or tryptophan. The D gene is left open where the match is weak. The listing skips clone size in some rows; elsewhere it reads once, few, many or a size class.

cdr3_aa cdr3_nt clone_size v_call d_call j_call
CASSPLAAKNIQYF TGTGCCAGCAGCCCCCTAGCGGCCAAAAACATTCAGTACTTC . TRBV11-1 . TRBJ2-4
CASRRDPGQGPYEQYF TGTGCCAGCAGACGCGACCCGGGACAGGGACCTTACGAGCAGTACTTC many TRBV28 TRBD1 TRBJ2-7
CASSLPGTVNTEAFF TGTGCCAGCAGCCTACCGGGGACGGTGAACACTGAAGCTTTCTTT few TRBV7-6 . TRBJ1-1
CAAQERLDTDTQYF TGTGCCGCTCAAGAAAGACTAGATACAGATACGCAGTATTTT few TRBV7-9 . TRBJ2-3
CAGGDENSNQPQHF TGTGCGGGGGGCGACGAGAATAGCAATCAGCCCCAGCATTTT . TRBV2 . TRBJ1-5
CASSVTPVGLAGASVETQYF TGTGCCAGCAGCGTTACCCCGGTCGGGCTAGCGGGCGCCTCCGTGGAGACCCAGTACTTC . TRBV7-8 TRBD2 TRBJ2-5
CASSELASGTGTQYF TGTGCCAGCAGTGAGTTGGCTAGCGGGACTGGGACCCAGTACTTC many TRBV2 TRBD2 TRBJ2-5
CASSLSGVSSGAYYEQYF TGTGCCAGCAGTTTATCCGGCGTGTCTAGCGGAGCCTACTACGAGCAGTACTTC many TRBV28 TRBD2 TRBJ2-7
CASADRVYTDTQYF TGCGCCAGTGCGGACAGGGTATACACAGATACGCAGTATTTT many TRBV5-1 TRBD1 TRBJ2-3
CASSVDPSPSYEQYF TGTGCCAGCAGCGTAGACCCTAGCCCCTCCTACGAGCAGTACTTC . TRBV9 . TRBJ2-7
CASSYRGQYGYTF TGTGCCAGCAGTTACCGGGGACAGTATGGCTACACCTTC many TRBV6-5 TRBD1 TRBJ1-2
CASSPGVAGVGKFF TGCGCCAGCAGCCCGGGGGTAGCGGGAGTGGGGAAGTTCTTC few TRBV5-1 TRBD2 TRBJ2-1
CASSPRGQGDEKLFF TGTGCCAGCAGCCCCCGTGGACAGGGCGATGAAAAACTGTTTTTT . TRBV7-9 TRBD1 TRBJ1-4
CSARGAGPYGYTF TGCAGTGCTAGAGGGGCAGGGCCCTATGGCTACACCTTC few TRBV20-1 . TRBJ1-2
CASSLSNRDQYF TGTGCCAGCTCTTTGAGCAACAGGGATCAGTACTTC many TRBV28 . TRBJ2-7
CATSDPQREGRDEQYF TGTGCCACCAGTGACCCTCAGCGGGAGGGTAGGGACGAGCAGTACTTC many TRBV24-1 TRBD2 TRBJ2-7